This paragraph covers one T cell receptor beta chain sequence. Antigen unknown. The germline V gene encodes CDR1 SEHNR and CDR2 FQNEAQ (reference sequence). The CDR3 contains 17 residues. Trimming cost V 3 bases and J 4 bases, with 19 bases left between them. The source of the sample is a study of T cell clones after liver transplantation. Study-wide background: Post-transplant blood was tracked for graft-donor-reactive T cell clones identified in a pre-transplant mixed lymphocyte reaction. General study results and limits: Conclusions were preliminary, with small, heterogeneous patient groups.

Thawed unstimulated PBMCs were FACS-sorted by CD3, CD4 and CD8 into two populations. Profiling relied on immunoSEQ multiplex PCR, and the TCRdb table lists in-frame clones only, not all of them. The sample contains 65,000 to 90,000 clones, under 95% of which appear only once. The source is a human donor who received a liver transplant. The sequencing used CD4+ T cells from blood, collected before liver transplant. The chain couples TRBV7-9 to TRBJ1-5; a possible D gene is TRBD1 (5 bases). The DNA for the CDR3 is TGTGCCAGCAGCTTGGAAGGGACGGGTCGGGGGAATCAGCCCCAGCATTTT. It translates to CASSLEGTGRGNQPQHF.